The source of this TCR beta chain is a study of blood T cell repertoires in COVID-19. Looking at the study overall: Acute-phase and convalescent COVID-19 samples originated in the United States, Italy and Spain. In each case, the material was cDNA or gDNA derived from T cells, B-cell-depleted T cells, or PBMCs.

Points on this clone: Other DNA sequences from this sample encode an identical CDR3 as well.

Per the study methods: Reference gene primer amplification gave estimated nucleated cell counts. The data were produced by immunoSEQ multiplex PCR, yet TCRdb's version contains in-frame clones alone and is incomplete. V, J and clone size reflect that table, while D and trimming were determined from the DNA. The table records about 230,000 clones, about 83% of them present only once. Germline assignment: CDR1 KGHSH and CDR2 LQKENI. V was clipped by 3 bases and J by 5 bases; unmatched bases: 1. This CDR3 is 14 amino acids long. This chain connects TRBV18 to TRBJ2-2; 9 positions match TRBD1. Sequencing used peripheral blood. The TCR originated in a woman aged 45-65 years with acute or convalescent COVID-19. CDR3 amino acids: CASSPGQGTGELFF. The DNA of the CDR3 is TGTGCCAGCTCACCGGGACAGGGTACCGGGGAGCTGTTTTTT. Supplemented by reference TRBV18 and TRBJ2-2, the full variable domain reads NAGVMQNPRHLVRRRGQEARLRCSPMKGHSHVYWYRQLPEEGLKFMVYLQKENIIDESGMPKERFSAEFPKEGPSILRIQQVVRGDSAAYFCASSPGQGTGELFFGEGSRLTVL.